The next 14 T cell receptor beta chains were all read from a single sample in a study of T cell repertoires in cytomegalovirus infection. Their antigens remain unidentified. Each CDR3 protein gets one entry after TCRdb re-called the reads with MiXCR. This sample carries approximately 280,000 distinct CDR3 sequences, roughly 21% of them seen once, and the ten largest clones take about 20%. The source was cultured PBMCs, collected from culture after CMV antigen stimulation. The receptor set was obtained from a human donor in good health (CMV status not recorded). Some clones in this sample may be carry-over from other donors' samples.

CDR3 protein: CASSHAGVYNEQFF. In DNA form, the CDR3 reads TGTGCCAGCAGCCACGCGGGAGTGTACAATGAGCAGTTCTTC. The chain is built from TRBV14 and TRBJ2-1; TRBD2 aligns across 7 bases. V trimming: 3 bases; J trimming: 4 bases; junction bases outside the gene matches: 3. CDR3 size: 14 residues. In germline, CDR1 is SGHDN, CDR2 FVKESK.

This chain uses TRBV20-1 with TRBJ2-1; D unclear. V was cut by 3 bases and J by 1 base, with 7 bases left in between. In germline, CDR1 is DFQATT, CDR2 SNEGSKA (reference sequence). The length of the CDR3 is 13 residues. In DNA form, the CDR3 reads TGCAGTGCTAGGGGAAGATCCTACAATGAGCAGTTCTTC. This codes for CSARGRSYNEQFF.

This clonotype appeared many times. This sequence joins TRBV6-5 and TRBJ2-1; D unresolved. The CDR3 spans 14 residues. CDR1 and CDR2 (germline): MNHEY, SVGAGI. The V end lost 0 bases, the J end lost 12 bases, and 15 bases lay between the germline ends. Written as DNA, the CDR3 is TGTGCCAGCAGTTACTCGAACCCCCCCAGCTGGCAGTTCTTC. Translated, it gives CASSYSNPPSWQFF.

This clonotype was detected a few times. The chain has TRBV19 and TRBJ2-5, with a weak D call TRBD1 (7 bases). From germline, CDR1 is LNHDA and CDR2 SQIVND (reference sequence). V lost 7 bases to trimming and J lost 7 bases, with 10 bases between them. This CDR3 has 11 amino acids. For the CDR3, the DNA is TGTGCCAGTAAGGAGGGGGCGACCCAGTACTTC. This codes for CASKEGATQYF.

V gene TRBV12-3 or TRBV12-4 combines with J gene TRBJ2-1; TRBD2 aligns across 13 bases. The V segment lost 1 base and the J segment 9 bases; nucleotides outside the gene matches: 3. This CDR3 spans 15 amino acids. In DNA, the CDR3 is TGTGCCAGCAGTTTAGAACTAGCGGGAGGGTTTGAGCAGTTCTTC. Its protein product is CASSLELAGGFEQFF.

V and J are TRBV7-9 and TRBJ1-4; tentative D call: TRBD1 (6 bases). Germline V gene data show CDR1 as SEHNR and CDR2 as FQNEAQ (reference sequence). Trimming took 3 bases from V and 7 from J, leaving 18 bases between them. CDR3 size: 16 residues. CDR3 DNA sequence: TGTGCCAGCAGCTTGATGGGGGGCGGAGTCAGTGAAAAACTGTTTTTT. Amino acids: CASSLMGGGVSEKLFF.

On this clonotype: A much larger clone differs from this one at a single base, so this may be a read error. The V gene is TRBV7-2, the J gene TRBJ2-2, with unresolved D. Trimming removed 2 bases from V and 3 bases from J, with 4 bases in between. This CDR3 has 13 amino acids. Looked up from germline, CDR1 is SGHTA and CDR2 is FQGNSA. CDR3 protein: CASSLSYTGELFF. Written as DNA, the CDR3 is TGTGCCAGCAGCTTATCTTACACCGGGGAGCTGTTTTTT.

This clonotype has a handful of counts. The J gene is TRBJ2-7, the V gene TRBV6-2 or TRBV6-3; D may match TRBD1 or TRBD2 (6 bases each). Per germline, CDR1 MNHEY and CDR2 SVGEGT. The CDR3 spans 15 residues. The germline V and J ends were trimmed by 10 bases and 0 bases, with 19 bases remaining between them. The CDR3 spells CATATRRGASYEQYF. The CDR3 region has the DNA TGTGCCACAGCTACCAGGAGGGGGGCCTCCTACGAGCAGTACTTC.

This clonotype showed up just a few times. The CDR3 sequence is CASSSSGRAARETQYF. The CDR3 DNA reads TGTGCCAGCAGCTCGAGCGGGAGGGCAGCTCGGGAGACCCAGTACTTC. The chain is built from TRBV13 and TRBJ2-5; 10 bases are shared with TRBD2. V was clipped by 4 bases and J by 5 bases; unmatched bases: 10. The CDR3 totals 16 residues. Germline lookup yields CDR1 PRHDT and CDR2 FYEKMQ (reference sequence).

This clonotype was seen only a few times. The chain joins TRBV6-1 to TRBJ2-7; 10 bases are a match to TRBD1. Germline trimming cut 5 bases from V and 1 base from J; bases unmatched to any gene: 8. The CDR3 runs 16 residues. Per the germline V gene, CDR1 is MNHNS and CDR2 is SASEGT. Here the CDR3 reads CASSHVPGQGSYEQYF. The CDR3 DNA reads TGTGCCAGCAGTCACGTACCGGGACAGGGGTCCTACGAGCAGTACTTC.

The genes are TRBV7-3 and TRBJ2-3; 7 nucleotides agree with TRBD2. The V gene's germline CDR1 is SGHTA and CDR2 FQGTGA. With V trimmed by 5 bases and J by 4 bases, 9 bases remained unmatched. This CDR3 is 15 amino acids long. CDR3 sequence reads: CASSASGGPSDTQYF. CDR3 in DNA: TGTGCCAGCAGCGCTAGCGGAGGGCCCTCAGATACGCAGTATTTT.

The chain uses TRBV11-1 and TRBJ2-1; no clear D gene. Germline CDR1 and CDR2: SGHAT and FQDESV (reference sequence). This CDR3 comprises 16 residues. Trimming cost V 5 bases and J 1 base, with 15 bases left between them. For the CDR3, the DNA is TGTGCCAGCAGCCTCCGTAATCTAGGATCCTACAATGAGCAGTTCTTC. As protein: CASSLRNLGSYNEQFF.

The rearrangement joins TRBV9 to TRBJ1-3; D is perhaps TRBD1 (6 bases). Deletions cut 1 base from V and 0 bases from J, with 14 bases between. Germline loops: CDR1 SGDLS, CDR2 YYNGEE. The CDR3 extends over 17 amino acids. CDR3 residues: CASSVSDSQFSGNTIYF. CDR3 DNA sequence: TGTGCCAGCAGCGTATCGGACAGCCAATTCTCTGGAAACACCATATATTTT.

The sample holds a few counts of this clonotype. The chain combines TRBV27 with TRBJ2-1, with 8 bases aligning to TRBD2. CDR1 is MNHEY, CDR2 SMNVEV, per germline (reference sequence). This CDR3 is 15 amino acids long. V was clipped by 7 bases and J by 4 bases; unmatched bases: 9. The CDR3 DNA is TGTGCCAGCACCGAAGCGGGAGAGGGTTACAATGAGCAGTTCTTC. It is translated as CASTEAGEGYNEQFF.